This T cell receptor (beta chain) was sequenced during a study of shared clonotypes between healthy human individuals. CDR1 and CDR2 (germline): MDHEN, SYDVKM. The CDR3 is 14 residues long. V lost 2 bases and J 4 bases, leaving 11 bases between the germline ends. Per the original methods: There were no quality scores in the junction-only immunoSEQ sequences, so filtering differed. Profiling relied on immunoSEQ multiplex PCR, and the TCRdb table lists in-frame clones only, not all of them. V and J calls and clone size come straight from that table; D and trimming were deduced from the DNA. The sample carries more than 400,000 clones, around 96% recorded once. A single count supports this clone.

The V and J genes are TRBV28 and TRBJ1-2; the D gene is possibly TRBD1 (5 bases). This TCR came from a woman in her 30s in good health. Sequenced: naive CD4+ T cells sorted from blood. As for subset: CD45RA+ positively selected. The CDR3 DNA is TGTGCCAGCAGTTTAGGCGGGGGAGGCTATGGCTACACCTTC. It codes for CASSLGGGGYGYTF.